A single sample is the source of the 13 T cell receptor beta chains below, sequenced in a study of T cells in Graves' hyperthyroidism and ophthalmopathy. Amplified TCR beta CDR3 regions came from RNA transcripts. With the HTBI primer set, the TCR CDR3 went through a first round of RT-PCR. Each CDR3 protein is one row after TCRdb ran MiXCR on the multiplex PCR reads. The sample shows around 620,000 distinct CDR3 sequences, 13% to 15% of them seen only once. The sample comprised blood. These receptors originate from a woman under 30 with Graves' ophthalmopathy.

This clonotype was detected ten times or more. J is TRBJ2-7 and V is TRBV29-1; 8 bases line up with TRBD1. With 2 bases clipped from V and 2 bases from J, the junction kept 8 bases outside the gene matches. CDR3 length: 15 amino acids. The germline V gene has CDR1 SQVTM and CDR2 ANQGSEA. The CDR3 region has the DNA TGCAGCGTTGAAAAGTTGGACAGGGTTCCCTACGAGCAGTACTTC. Translating gives CSVEKLDRVPYEQYF.

This clonotype was detected ten times or more. CDR3 in amino acids: CASSLPGSQSYEQYF. Here the CDR3 DNA reads TGTGCCAGCAGTTTACCGGGCAGCCAGTCCTACGAGCAGTACTTC. The chain uses TRBV12-3 or TRBV12-4 and TRBJ2-7; D gene unclear. This CDR3 comprises 15 residues. Trimming stripped 2 bases from V and 1 base from J, with 12 bases between.

This clonotype was detected many times. The V and J genes are TRBV3-1 and TRBJ2-3; the D is unclear. Looked up from germline, CDR1 is LGHDT and CDR2 is YNNKEL (reference sequence). The CDR3 is made up of 14 amino acids. V was cut by 2 bases and J by 0 bases, with 6 bases left in between. The CDR3 loop is CASSQTASTDTQYF. CDR3 sequence (DNA): TGTGCCAGCAGCCAAACAGCTAGCACAGATACGCAGTATTTT.

The CDR3 DNA reads as TGCGCCAGCAGCCAGCCCCTCAGGGGGCGACTGGACATTCAGTACTTC. Translating gives CASSQPLRGRLDIQYF. V gene TRBV4-1 combines with J gene TRBJ2-4, with 8 nucleotides matching TRBD1. V lost 3 bases, J lost 8 bases, and 12 bases stayed unmatched. Per the germline V gene, CDR1 is MGHRA and CDR2 is YSYEKL. The CDR3 consists of 16 residues.

This clonotype was counted ten times or more. The rearrangement uses TRBV27 and TRBJ2-3; the D gene is possibly TRBD1 (6 bases). Trimming took off 1 base at V and 6 bases at J, with 17 bases between the two ends. The germline gives CDR1 MNHEY, CDR2 SMNVEV (reference sequence). The CDR3 extends over 16 amino acids. In nucleotides, the CDR3 is TGTGCCAGCAGTTTATTTGCAGGGGCGGGTGTGGATACGCAGTATTTT. It is translated as CASSLFAGAGVDTQYF.

Only a few counts were recorded for this clonotype. This chain links TRBV6-2 or TRBV6-3 with TRBJ1-5; D is perhaps TRBD1 (6 bases). The CDR3 sequence is 16 residues long. Per germline, CDR1 MNHEY and CDR2 SVGEGT. The V and J ends lost 0 bases and 5 bases respectively, with 14 bases between them. The CDR3 DNA is TGTGCCAGCAGTTACTCGAGAGTGAACAGGGATCAGCCCCAGCATTTT. Protein sequence: CASSYSRVNRDQPQHF.

This clonotype was counted many times. The rearrangement uses TRBV7-2 and TRBJ2-1; unclear D gene. The CDR3 covers 12 residues. V gave up 5 bases and J gave up 6 bases, with 8 bases separating them. Germline CDR1 and CDR2: SGHTA and FQGNSA. This chain's CDR3 is CASSPLRNEQFF. The CDR3 DNA reads as TGTGCCAGCAGCCCCTTACGCAATGAGCAGTTCTTC.

This clonotype was detected once. The chain uses TRBV7-2 and TRBJ1-2, with a tentative D call TRBD1 (5 bases). V was pared by 2 bases and J by 0 bases, with 7 bases between. The CDR3 covers 14 residues. Germline assignment: CDR1 SGHTA and CDR2 FQGNSA. The CDR3 DNA is TGTGCCAGCAGCTTACCAGGGACTAACTATGGCTACACCTTC. Translating it yields CASSLPGTNYGYTF.

This sequence joins TRBV28 and TRBJ2-3; 7 bases match TRBD2. The CDR3 extends over 16 amino acids. Germline loops: CDR1 MDHEN, CDR2 SYDVKM. V was clipped by 4 bases and J by 2 bases; unmatched bases: 9. CDR3 loop: CASSSGRPPTTDTQYF. In DNA, the CDR3 is TGTGCCAGCAGTTCCGGGAGGCCCCCAACCACAGATACGCAGTATTTT. The complete variable domain, with remaining parts taken from reference TRBV28 and TRBJ2-3, reads DVKVTQSSRYLVKRTGEKVFLECVQDMDHENMFWYRQDPGLGLRLIYFSYDVKMKEKGDIPEGYSVSREKKERFSLILESASTNQTSMYLCASSSGRPPTTDTQYFGPGTRLTVL.

This clonotype was seen more than once but under ten times. The V call is TRBV4-1, the J call TRBJ2-3; TRBD2 matches at 8 bases. The CDR3 sequence is 15 residues long. Germline trimming cut 1 base from V and 6 bases from J; bases unmatched to any gene: 6. In germline, CDR1 is MGHRA, CDR2 YSYEKL. CDR3 loop: CASSQVWREADTQYF. The CDR3, as DNA: TGCGCCAGCAGCCAAGTCTGGCGGGAGGCCGATACGCAGTATTTT.

This clonotype was picked up a small number of times. The chain links TRBV20-1 to TRBJ2-1, with 12 bases identical to TRBD2. CDR3 length: 15 amino acids. Germline loops: CDR1 DFQATT, CDR2 SNEGSKA (reference sequence). V shed 7 bases and J 4 bases; nucleotides not matched to a gene: 8. CDR3 amino acids: CSGGFLAGGYNEQFF. Written as DNA, the CDR3 is TGCAGTGGGGGGTTCCTAGCGGGAGGGTACAATGAGCAGTTCTTC.

The chain combines TRBV5-1 with TRBJ2-3; TRBD2 aligns across 7 bases. Germline CDR1 and CDR2: SGHRS and YFSETQ. This CDR3 is 17 amino acids long. Trimming removed 0 bases from V and 3 bases from J; junction bases left unmatched: 10. This CDR3 reads CASSLARLAELTDTQYF. The CDR3 DNA reads as TGCGCCAGCAGCTTGGCCCGGCTAGCGGAGCTAACAGATACGCAGTATTTT.

This clonotype came up many times. This chain connects TRBV10-3 to TRBJ1-2; D possibly corresponds to TRBD1 (5 bases). CDR1 and CDR2 from the germline V gene are ENHRY and SYGVKD. Trimming shortened V by 0 bases and J by 7 bases, and 9 bases separated the two germline ends. The CDR3 is 13 amino acids. CDR3 residues: CAISESRGVGYTF. The CDR3 DNA sequence: TGTGCCATCAGTGAGTCACGAGGGGTTGGCTACACCTTC.